This T cell receptor beta chain originates from a study of shared clonotypes between healthy human individuals. The sample holds one count of this clone. Here immunoSEQ multiplex PCR was the method, and the copy in TCRdb shows in-frame clones only, minus some. The table includes approximately 740,000 clones, 85% to 95% detected once. The CDR3 totals 14 residues. V was shortened by 6 bases and J by 4 bases, with 14 bases between the two germline ends. Germline loops: CDR1 MDHEN, CDR2 SYDVKM. The naive CD8 subset, CD45RO-negative cells positively selected for CCR7, excluded terminally differentiated effector memory CD45RA+ cells.

The sample comprised naive CD8+ T cells sorted from blood. The V and J genes are TRBV28 and TRBJ2-3, with a weak D call TRBD1 (6 bases). This clonotype originated in a man aged 30 to 45 in good health. DNA for the CDR3: TGTGCCAGCAGCGAGACAGGATCAGCAGATACGCAGTATTTT. The encoded protein is CASSETGSADTQYF.